A selection of T cell receptor beta chains follows, all from one sample in a study of cytomegalovirus exposure and HLA in healthy donors. Measured with immunoSEQ multiplex PCR; TCRdb has only the in-frame clones, and not every one. The sample consists of around 130,000 clones, about 66% of them appearing once. Sequencing used PBMCs. Receptor source: a male donor in good health and CMV-seronegative. Both conserved end residues are part of each CDR3. A D gene is named only where the DNA matches it firmly. Size is stated for part of the rows, as once, few or many counts, or as a class when the clone is expanded.

J gene,clone size,V gene,D gene,CDR3 protein,CDR3 DNA
TRBJ1-2,-,TRBV19,TRBD1,CASSISTGDFNYGYTF,TGTGCCAGTAGTATCTCGACAGGGGATTTTAACTATGGCTACACCTTC
TRBJ2-7,-,TRBV7-2,-,CASSSPVGVLVYEQYF,TGTGCCAGCAGCTCCCCGGTCGGGGTCTTGGTATACGAGCAGTACTTC
TRBJ2-7,few,TRBV28,TRBD1,CASSKHDGTGRPQYF,TGTGCCAGCAGTAAACACGACGGGACAGGCAGGCCGCAGTACTTC
TRBJ1-1,few,TRBV9,TRBD1,CASSPRGTGANTEAFF,TGTGCCAGCAGCCCGAGAGGGACAGGGGCGAACACTGAAGCTTTCTTT
TRBJ2-3,few,TRBV29-1,-,CSVTTGTDTQYF,TGCAGCGTTACGACAGGCACAGATACGCAGTATTTT
TRBJ1-2,-,TRBV30,-,CAWSPGRDYGYTF,TGTGCCTGGAGTCCCGGTAGAGACTATGGCTACACCTTC
TRBJ1-4,-,TRBV6-5,-,CASSYSNQALNEKLFF,TGTGCCAGCAGTTACTCGAACCAGGCCCTTAATGAAAAACTGTTTTTT
TRBJ2-4,-,TRBV15,-,CATSTRATGKNIQYF,TGTGCCACCAGCACGCGGGCCACGGGCAAAAACATTCAGTACTTC
TRBJ1-5,-,TRBV5-6,-,CASSLGRQGTRGNQPQHF,TGTGCCAGCAGCTTGGGCCGCCAGGGGACAAGGGGCAATCAGCCCCAGCATTTT
TRBJ2-2,-,TRBV10-2,-,CASSDVGGASAGELFF,TGCGCCAGCAGTGACGTAGGGGGGGCGTCGGCCGGGGAGCTGTTTTTT
TRBJ1-1,-,TRBV19,-,CASSISGLTEAFF,TGTGCCAGTAGTATATCAGGGCTCACTGAAGCTTTCTTT
TRBJ1-6,-,TRBV18,TRBD1,CASSPPSSGGASPLHF,TGTGCCAGCTCGCCACCTTCATCAGGGGGCGCATCACCCCTCCACTTT
TRBJ2-7,once,TRBV27,TRBD1,CASSWPGQGIYEQYF,TGTGCCAGCAGTTGGCCGGGACAGGGTATCTACGAGCAGTACTTC
TRBJ1-2,once,TRBV29-1,-,CSASPGIGYTF,TGCAGCGCTAGCCCTGGAATCGGCTACACCTTC
TRBJ2-7,-,TRBV7-8,-,CASSLVTGSSYEQYF,TGTGCCAGCAGCTTAGTTACAGGGAGCTCCTACGAGCAGTACTTC
TRBJ2-5,-,TRBV30,-,CAWSDRQGGQETQYF,TGTGCCTGGAGTGACAGACAGGGAGGACAAGAGACCCAGTACTTC
TRBJ1-1,-,TRBV10-3,-,CAITSSGEGGGEAFF,TGTGCCATCACTTCGTCGGGGGAGGGAGGTGGTGAAGCTTTCTTT
TRBJ1-1,-,TRBV28,-,CASVPQGRVVTEAFF,TGTGCCAGCGTCCCCCAGGGGCGGGTGGTCACTGAAGCTTTCTTT
TRBJ1-1,-,TRBV28,-,CASSPGGIMNTEAFF,TGTGCCAGCAGTCCCGGGGGGATCATGAACACTGAAGCTTTCTTT
TRBJ2-7,-,TRBV5-1,TRBD2,CASSGGTSGYSYEQYF,TGCGCCAGCAGCGGGGGGACTAGCGGGTACTCCTACGAGCAGTACTTC
TRBJ1-1,-,TRBV5-1,-,CASSAQVGGTEAFF,TGCGCCAGCAGCGCCCAGGTGGGGGGGACTGAAGCTTTCTTT
TRBJ2-1,-,TRBV7-6,TRBD2,CASSLQAGGDEQFF,TGTGCCAGCAGCTTACAAGCGGGGGGGGATGAGCAGTTCTTC
TRBJ2-7,once,TRBV4-1,-,CASSQVVDLASYEQYF,TGCGCCAGCAGCCAAGTTGTAGACCTAGCTTCCTACGAGCAGTACTTC
TRBJ2-3,-,TRBV11-3,TRBD1,CASSLGGGDADTQYF,TGTGCCAGCAGCTTAGGAGGGGGCGACGCAGATACGCAGTATTTT
TRBJ1-3,-,TRBV7-6,-,CASSLNGAGFSGNTIYF,TGTGCCAGCAGCTTAAATGGTGCAGGGTTCTCTGGAAACACCATATATTTT
TRBJ1-6,-,TRBV19,TRBD1,CASSLPGGNSPLHF,TGTGCCAGTAGTTTGCCAGGGGGTAATTCACCCCTCCACTTT
TRBJ1-6,-,TRBV7-2,-,CASSPGGKPLHF,TGTGCCAGCAGCCCGGGGGGCAAACCCCTCCACTTT
TRBJ1-5,-,TRBV19,-,CASTETNQPQHF,TGTGCCAGTACAGAAACAAATCAGCCCCAGCATTTT
TRBJ1-1,few,TRBV5-1,-,CASSLRQDNTEAFF,TGCGCCAGCAGCTTGCGTCAGGATAACACTGAAGCTTTCTTT